A single sample is the source of the 27 T cell receptor beta chains below, sequenced in a study of cytomegalovirus exposure and HLA in healthy donors (dated by TCRdb to 2015 to 2018). Libraries were made using the immunoSEQ multiplex PCR assay. For the multiplex PCR, a mixture combining 60 forward primers for TCR Vbeta segments and 13 reverse primers for TCR Jbeta segments was used. TCRdb obtained this table from immuneACCESS and retained in-frame rearrangements with V and J assigned. These tables miss some clones; where compared with another copy, unresolved V genes account for less than half of the shortfall, and the remainder is unexplained. The sample table lists about 160,000 clones, around 77% of them with a count of one. The ten biggest clones cover roughly 1.4% of the sample. Sequencing input: PBMCs. These TCRs come from a man between 60 and 70 years old in good health and CMV-seronegative.

CDR3 sequence (DNA): TGTGCCAGTACCCGGCGAGGGGGCACTAATGAAAAACTGTTTTTT. Translating it yields CASTRRGGTNEKLFF. The chain uses TRBV19 and TRBJ1-4, with 7 positions matching TRBD1. CDR3 length equals 15 residues. The trim removed 7 bases at V and 2 bases at J, leaving 7 bases unmatched. Germline lookup yields CDR1 LNHDA and CDR2 SQIVND (reference sequence).

This chain uses TRBV7-6 with TRBJ1-6, with a tentative D call TRBD1 (5 bases). The CDR3 is 14 residues long. Germline V gene sequence: CDR1 SGHVS, CDR2 FNYEAQ. V was trimmed by 2 bases and J by 10 bases, leaving 12 bases between them. In DNA form, the CDR3 reads TGTGCCAGCAGCTTACGTACAGGTGGCTCACCCCTCCACTTT. Translation gives CASSLRTGGSPLHF.

This chain links TRBV9 with TRBJ1-1, with 8 nucleotides matching TRBD1. The CDR3 has 15 residues. V lost 2 bases, J lost 1 base, and 4 bases stayed unmatched. Germline V lookup: CDR1 SGDLS, CDR2 YYNGEE. The CDR3 DNA reads TGTGCCAGCAGCGTTGCAGGGGGCTGGAACACTGAAGCTTTCTTT. It codes for CASSVAGGWNTEAFF.

The rearrangement links TRBV27 to TRBJ1-3; a possible D gene is TRBD1 (5 bases). The CDR3 consists of 18 residues. Per the germline V gene, CDR1 is MNHEY and CDR2 is SMNVEV (reference sequence). Trimming pared 5 bases from V and 7 bases from J, leaving 27 bases between. This CDR3 reads CASSTWGGSMGWGNTIYF. The CDR3 coding sequence is TGTGCCAGCAGTACCTGGGGAGGGAGTATGGGATGGGGGAACACCATATATTTT.

The chain links TRBV2 to TRBJ2-5; a possible D gene is TRBD1 (6 bases). Trimming cost V 4 bases and J 4 bases, with 13 bases left between them. Germline lookup yields CDR1 SNHLY and CDR2 FYNNEI. This CDR3 contains 14 residues. CDR3 bases: TGTGCCAGCAGTGTTTACAGGGTAGGAGAGACCCAGTACTTC. As protein: CASSVYRVGETQYF.

This chain joins TRBV23-1 and TRBJ2-5, with D possibly TRBD1 on 6 matching bases. TRBV23-1 is an ORF for which the function is uncertain. The CDR3 is 13 residues long. Trimming shortened V by 3 bases and J by 4 bases, and 9 bases separated the two germline ends. The CDR3 here is CASSQPGVETQYF. The CDR3, as DNA: TGCGCCAGCAGTCAGCCAGGGGTAGAGACCCAGTACTTC.

The CDR3 reads CASSLDVLGHEQYF. The DNA of the CDR3 is TGTGCCAGCAGCTTAGATGTCCTGGGCCACGAGCAGTACTTC. The rearrangement joins TRBV7-8 to TRBJ2-7; no reliable D call. V lost 1 base and J 5 bases, leaving 12 bases between the germline ends. CDR1 SGHVS and CDR2 FQNEAQ come from the germline V gene. This CDR3 is 14 amino acids long.

The V and J genes are TRBV14 and TRBJ2-4, with TRBD1 matching over 7 bases. The CDR3 sequence is 17 residues long. The germline V gene has CDR1 SGHDN and CDR2 FVKESK. With V trimmed by 0 bases and J by 0 bases, 5 bases remained unmatched. CDR3 sequence reads: CASSQDRGQLAKNIQYF. The CDR3 DNA reads as TGTGCCAGCAGCCAAGATCGGGGACAGCTAGCCAAAAACATTCAGTACTTC.

The chain combines TRBV10-3 with TRBJ2-1; 9 bases align to TRBD2. Trimming at V came to 6 bases and at J to 5 bases, leaving 5 bases not matched to a gene. This CDR3 is 14 amino acids long. The V gene's germline CDR1 is ENHRY and CDR2 SYGVKD. In nucleotides, the CDR3 is TGTGCCATCAGAGCTAGCGGGATAGACAATGAGCAGTTCTTC. Translating gives CAIRASGIDNEQFF.

V is TRBV19 and J is TRBJ2-6; a weak D match, TRBD1 (6 bases). This CDR3 region has 14 residues. Germline V gene sequence: CDR1 LNHDA, CDR2 SQIVND (reference sequence). Trimming left V 5 bases short and J 4 bases short, with 9 bases between. CDR3 coding DNA: TGTGCCAGTAGTGTAACAGGGGGGGCCAACGTCCTGACTTTC. Its protein is CASSVTGGANVLTF.

The chain is built from TRBV11-3 and TRBJ2-7, with 7 bases lining up with TRBD2. The CDR3 extends over 14 amino acids. The germline gives CDR1 SGHNT, CDR2 YENEEA. The ends lost 5 bases at V and 4 bases at J; junction bases unmatched: 8. CDR3 sequence: CASSPGGNRYEQYF. The CDR3 bases are TGTGCCAGCAGCCCCGGGGGGAATCGATACGAGCAGTACTTC. Full variable domain (outside the CDR3, taken from reference TRBV11-3 and TRBJ2-7): EAGVVQSPRYKIIEKKQPVAFWCNPISGHNTLYWYLQNLGQGPELLIRYENEEAVDDSQLPKDRFSAERLKGVDSTLKIQPAELGDSAVYLCASSPGGNRYEQYFGPGTRLTVT.

This sequence joins TRBV15 and TRBJ2-5, with 9 nucleotides matching TRBD1. Germline lookup yields CDR1 LNHNV and CDR2 YYDKDF (reference sequence). V dropped 0 bases and J dropped 5; count of bases not matched to a gene: 7. The CDR3 has 16 amino acids. The DNA for the CDR3 is TGTGCCACCAGCAGAGATCTCGGGACAGGGTCGGAGACCCAGTACTTC. Translation gives CATSRDLGTGSETQYF.

J is TRBJ2-6 and V is TRBV28; D is unclear. There are 15 residues in the CDR3. The germline V gene encodes CDR1 MDHEN and CDR2 SYDVKM. V lost 4 bases and J 0 bases, leaving 7 bases between the germline ends. The CDR3 here is CASSSPGSGANVLTF. The CDR3 DNA sequence: TGTGCCAGCAGTTCACCAGGCTCTGGGGCCAACGTCCTGACTTTC.

Regarding this clone: Within the sample, other DNA sequences also encode this same CDR3. The chain recombines TRBV11-2 with TRBJ2-3, with D tentatively TRBD1 (5 bases). With 1 base removed from V and 0 bases from J, the gap between germline ends came to 8 bases. This CDR3 comprises 15 residues. CDR1 and CDR2 from the germline V gene are SGHAT and FQNNGV. The CDR3 DNA is TGTGCCAGCAGCTTAGTGGCAGGGAGCACAGATACGCAGTATTTT. Its protein product is CASSLVAGSTDTQYF.

The genes are TRBV5-4 and TRBJ2-7; a possible D gene is TRBD2 (6 bases). The CDR3 loop spans 13 amino acids. The V end was cut by 0 bases, the J end by 5 bases, with 9 bases between. CDR1 is SGHNT and CDR2 is YYREEE in the germline V gene (reference sequence). The CDR3 spells CASSLASVDEQYF. For the CDR3, the DNA is TGTGCCAGCAGCTTGGCTAGCGTGGACGAGCAGTACTTC.

This chain connects TRBV7-2 to TRBJ2-5; 11 bases agree with TRBD2. The V and J ends lost 4 bases and 3 bases, in that order; junction bases with no gene match: 10. Looked up from germline, CDR1 is SGHTA and CDR2 is FQGNSA. The CDR3 covers 17 residues. The DNA for the CDR3 is TGTGCCAGCAGCTCAGACCCACTAGCGGGAGCAAAAGAGACCCAGTACTTC. Translation: CASSSDPLAGAKETQYF.

V is TRBV11-2 and J is TRBJ2-7; 12 bases align to TRBD2. The CDR3 totals 14 residues. Germline V gene data show CDR1 as SGHAT and CDR2 as FQNNGV. V was clipped by 5 bases and J by 5 bases; unmatched bases: 4. The CDR3: CASSTRTSGDEQYF. As DNA, the CDR3 is TGTGCCAGCAGCACGCGGACTAGCGGGGACGAGCAGTACTTC.

This clone has only a few counts. CDR3 region: CASSALAGVQHNEQFF. The CDR3 coding sequence is TGTGCCAGCAGTGCCTTAGCGGGGGTACAGCACAATGAGCAGTTCTTC. The rearrangement uses TRBV6-1 and TRBJ2-1; TRBD2 matches at 9 bases. With V trimmed by 4 bases and J by 5 bases, 9 bases remained unmatched. This CDR3 region has 16 residues. CDR1 and CDR2 (germline): MNHNS, SASEGT.

The V and J genes are TRBV19 and TRBJ1-5; 7 nucleotides align to TRBD1. Trimming at V came to 5 bases and at J to 5 bases, leaving 6 bases not matched to a gene. Per germline, CDR1 LNHDA and CDR2 SQIVND (reference sequence). The CDR3 is 14 amino acids. Written as DNA, the CDR3 is TGTGCCAGTAGTCCCGACAGGGATTATCAGCCCCAGCATTTT. Translated: CASSPDRDYQPQHF.

This chain connects TRBV7-2 to TRBJ2-1, with D possibly matching TRBD2 (5 bases). The germline V gene has CDR1 SGHTA and CDR2 FQGNSA. Trimming removed 5 bases from V and 2 bases from J, with 13 bases in between. The CDR3 is made up of 15 amino acids. The CDR3 sequence: CASSREGYPYNEQFF. The CDR3 DNA follows: TGTGCCAGCAGCAGAGAGGGTTACCCCTACAATGAGCAGTTCTTC.

The chain combines TRBV4-3 with TRBJ2-2; the D gene is possibly TRBD1 (5 bases). The CDR3 totals 17 residues. In germline, CDR1 is LGHNA, CDR2 YSLEER. V dropped 0 bases and J dropped 0 bases, with 11 bases sitting between them. In DNA, the CDR3 is TGCGCCAGCAGCCAAGATGGGGCGTTCGCGAACACCGGGGAGCTGTTTTTT. Encoded protein: CASSQDGAFANTGELFF.

The genes are TRBV10-3 and TRBJ2-5; TRBD1 matches at 8 bases. Germline loops: CDR1 ENHRY, CDR2 SYGVKD. V was pared by 6 bases and J by 0 bases, with 3 bases of the junction left unmatched. This CDR3 region has 14 residues. The CDR3 loop is CAISWTGNQETQYF. For the CDR3, the DNA is TGTGCCATCAGCTGGACAGGGAACCAAGAGACCCAGTACTTC.

The chain has TRBV15 and TRBJ2-7, with D possibly TRBD1 on 5 matching bases. Trimming left V 3 bases short and J 3 bases short, with 9 bases between. The germline CDR1 and CDR2 sequences are LNHNV and YYDKDF (reference sequence). The CDR3 spans 13 residues. For the CDR3, the DNA is TGTGCCACCAGCAGCAACCAGGGCTACGAGCAGTACTTC. Translating it yields CATSSNQGYEQYF.

This chain connects TRBV2 to TRBJ2-5, with TRBD1 matching 8 bases. Losses at the gene ends were 9 bases for V and 2 bases for J; bases not matched to a gene: 2. Germline CDR1 reads SNHLY; CDR2 reads FYNNEI. The CDR3 sequence is 12 residues long. CDR3 DNA sequence: TGTGCCAGTCGGACAGGGCAAGAGACCCAGTACTTC. Translation: CASRTGQETQYF.

V gene TRBV7-2 combines with J gene TRBJ2-1; perhaps TRBD2 as D (5 bases). The length of the CDR3 is 12 residues. With 2 bases removed from V and 11 bases from J, the gap between germline ends came to 10 bases. CDR1 and CDR2 (germline): SGHTA, FQGNSA. CDR3 amino acids: CASSLTSSQQFF. The DNA of the CDR3 is TGTGCCAGCAGCTTAACGTCTAGCCAGCAGTTCTTC.

The chain is built from TRBV19 and TRBJ1-3; D is unresolved. There are 13 residues in the CDR3. Trimming removed 7 bases at V and 0 bases at J, with 7 bases between. Germline CDR1 LNHDA, CDR2 SQIVND (reference sequence). CDR3 nucleotides: TGTGCCAGTACACCCAGCTCTGGAAACACCATATATTTT. Encoded protein: CASTPSSGNTIYF.

The J gene is TRBJ2-1, the V gene TRBV5-1; maybe TRBD1 (5 bases). The CDR3 has 15 amino acids. Germline V lookup: CDR1 SGHRS, CDR2 YFSETQ. V lost 0 bases and J lost 10, with 17 bases in between. CDR3 bases: TGCGCCAGCAGCTTGGATACCAGGACCTCAGGGGAGCAGTTCTTC. Translating gives CASSLDTRTSGEQFF. Full variable domain (outside the CDR3, taken from reference TRBV5-1 and TRBJ2-1): KAGVTQTPRYLIKTRGQQVTLSCSPISGHRSVSWYQQTPGQGLQFLFEYFSETQRNKGNFPGRFSGRQFSNSRSEMNVSTLELGDSALYLCASSLDTRTSGEQFFGPGTRLTVL.